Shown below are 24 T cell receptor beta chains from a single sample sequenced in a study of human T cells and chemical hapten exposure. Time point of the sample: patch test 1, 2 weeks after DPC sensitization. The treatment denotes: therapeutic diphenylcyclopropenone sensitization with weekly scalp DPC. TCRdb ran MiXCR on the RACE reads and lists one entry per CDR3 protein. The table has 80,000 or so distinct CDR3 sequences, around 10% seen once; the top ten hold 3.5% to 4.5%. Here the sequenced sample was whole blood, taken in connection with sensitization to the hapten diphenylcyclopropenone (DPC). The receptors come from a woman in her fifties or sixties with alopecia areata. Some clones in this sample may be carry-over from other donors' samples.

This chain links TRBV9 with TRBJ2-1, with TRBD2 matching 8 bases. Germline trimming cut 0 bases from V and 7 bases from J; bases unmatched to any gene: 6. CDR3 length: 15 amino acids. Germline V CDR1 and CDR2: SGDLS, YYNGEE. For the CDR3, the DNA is TGTGCCAGCAGCGTAGGGAGCGGGAGATTGAATGAGCAGTTCTTC. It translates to CASSVGSGRLNEQFF.

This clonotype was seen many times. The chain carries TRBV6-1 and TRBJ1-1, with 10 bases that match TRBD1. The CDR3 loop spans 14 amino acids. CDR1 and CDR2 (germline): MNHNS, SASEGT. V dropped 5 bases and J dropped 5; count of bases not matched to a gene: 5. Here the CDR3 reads CASSLRTGGTEAFF. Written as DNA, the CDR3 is TGTGCCAGCAGTCTCCGGACAGGGGGGACTGAAGCTTTCTTT.

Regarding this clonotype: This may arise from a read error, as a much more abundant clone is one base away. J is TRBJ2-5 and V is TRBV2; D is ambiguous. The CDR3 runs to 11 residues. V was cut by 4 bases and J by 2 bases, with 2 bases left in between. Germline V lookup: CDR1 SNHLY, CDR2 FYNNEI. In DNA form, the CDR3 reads TGTGCCAGCAGTGTACAAGAGACCCAGTACTTC. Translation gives CASSVQETQYF.

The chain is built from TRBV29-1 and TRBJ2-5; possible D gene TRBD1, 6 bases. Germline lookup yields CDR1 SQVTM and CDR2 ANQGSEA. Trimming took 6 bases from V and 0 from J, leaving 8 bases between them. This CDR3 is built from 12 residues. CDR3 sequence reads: CSVDRNQETQYF. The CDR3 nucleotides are TGCAGCGTCGACAGGAACCAAGAGACCCAGTACTTC.

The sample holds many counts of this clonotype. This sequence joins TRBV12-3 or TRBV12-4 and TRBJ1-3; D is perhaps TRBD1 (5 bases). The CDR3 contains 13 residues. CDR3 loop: CASEGIAGNTIYF. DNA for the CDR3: TGTGCTAGCGAGGGGATCGCTGGAAACACCATATATTTT.

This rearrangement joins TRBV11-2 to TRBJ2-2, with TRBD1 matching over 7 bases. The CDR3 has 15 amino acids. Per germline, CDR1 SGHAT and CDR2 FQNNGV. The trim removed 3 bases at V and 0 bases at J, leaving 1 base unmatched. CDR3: CASSFGTANTGELFF. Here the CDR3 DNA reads TGTGCCAGCAGCTTCGGGACAGCGAACACCGGGGAGCTGTTTTTT. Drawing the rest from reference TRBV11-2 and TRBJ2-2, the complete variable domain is EAGVAQSPRYKIIEKRQSVAFWCNPISGHATLYWYQQILGQGPKLLIQFQNNGVVDDSQLPKDRFSAERLKGVDSTLKIQPAKLEDSAVYLCASSFGTANTGELFFGEGSRLTVL.

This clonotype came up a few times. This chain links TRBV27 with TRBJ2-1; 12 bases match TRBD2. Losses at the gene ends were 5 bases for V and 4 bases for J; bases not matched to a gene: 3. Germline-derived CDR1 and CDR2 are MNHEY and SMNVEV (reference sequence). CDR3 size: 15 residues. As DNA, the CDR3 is TGTGCCAGCAGTGTGACTAGCGGGAGATACAATGAGCAGTTCTTC. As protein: CASSVTSGRYNEQFF.

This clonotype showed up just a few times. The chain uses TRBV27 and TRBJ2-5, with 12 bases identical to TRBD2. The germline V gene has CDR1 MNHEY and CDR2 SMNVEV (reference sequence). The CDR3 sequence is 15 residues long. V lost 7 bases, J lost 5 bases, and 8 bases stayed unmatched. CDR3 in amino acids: CASTLAGGRSETQYF. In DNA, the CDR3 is TGTGCCAGCACCCTAGCGGGAGGGCGTTCCGAGACCCAGTACTTC.

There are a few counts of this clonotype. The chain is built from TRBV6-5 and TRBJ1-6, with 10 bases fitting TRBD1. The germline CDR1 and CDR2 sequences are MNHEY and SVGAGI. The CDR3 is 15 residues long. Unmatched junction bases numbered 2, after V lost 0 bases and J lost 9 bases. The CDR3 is CASSYSGQGVSPLHF. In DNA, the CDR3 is TGTGCCAGCAGTTACTCAGGACAGGGGGTTTCACCCCTCCACTTT.

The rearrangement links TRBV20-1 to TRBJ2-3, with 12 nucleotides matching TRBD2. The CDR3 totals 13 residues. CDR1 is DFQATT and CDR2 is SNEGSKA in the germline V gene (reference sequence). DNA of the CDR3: TGCAGCGGACTAGCGGGGAGCACAGATACGCAGTATTTT. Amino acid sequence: CSGLAGSTDTQYF.

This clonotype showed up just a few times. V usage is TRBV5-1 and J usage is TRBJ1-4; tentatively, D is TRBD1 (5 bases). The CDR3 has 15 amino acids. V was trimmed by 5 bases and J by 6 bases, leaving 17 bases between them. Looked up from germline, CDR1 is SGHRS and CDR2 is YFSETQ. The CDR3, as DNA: TGCGCCAGCAGACTGGCAGGTGACAGCTATGAAAAACTGTTTTTT. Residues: CASRLAGDSYEKLFF.

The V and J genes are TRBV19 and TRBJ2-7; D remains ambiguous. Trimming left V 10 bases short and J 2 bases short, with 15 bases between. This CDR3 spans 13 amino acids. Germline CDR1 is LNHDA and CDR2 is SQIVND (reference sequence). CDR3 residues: CATSGRPPYEQYF. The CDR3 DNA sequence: TGTGCCACCTCCGGACGACCCCCCTACGAGCAGTACTTC.

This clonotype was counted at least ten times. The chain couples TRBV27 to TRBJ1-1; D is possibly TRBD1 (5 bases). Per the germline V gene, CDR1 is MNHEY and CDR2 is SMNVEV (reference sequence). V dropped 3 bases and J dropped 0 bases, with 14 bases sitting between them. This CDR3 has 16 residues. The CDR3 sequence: CASSLVGVTLNTEAFF. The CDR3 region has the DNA TGTGCCAGCAGTTTGGTGGGGGTGACATTGAACACTGAAGCTTTCTTT.

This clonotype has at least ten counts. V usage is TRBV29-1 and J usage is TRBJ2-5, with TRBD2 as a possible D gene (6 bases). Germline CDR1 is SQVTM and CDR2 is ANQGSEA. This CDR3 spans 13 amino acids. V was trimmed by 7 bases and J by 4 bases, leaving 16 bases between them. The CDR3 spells CSGRGRLVETQYF. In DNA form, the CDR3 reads TGCAGCGGACGGGGGAGGCTCGTAGAGACCCAGTACTTC.

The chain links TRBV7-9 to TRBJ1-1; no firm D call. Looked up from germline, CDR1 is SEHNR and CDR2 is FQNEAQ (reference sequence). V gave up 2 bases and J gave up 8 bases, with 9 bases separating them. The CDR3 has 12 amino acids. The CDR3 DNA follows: TGTGCCAGCAGCTTAAAACAGAAAGAAGCTTTCTTT. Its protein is CASSLKQKEAFF. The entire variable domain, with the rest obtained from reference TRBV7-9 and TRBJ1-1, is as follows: DTGVSQNPRHKITKRGQNVTFRCDPISEHNRLYWYRQTLGQGPEFLTYFQNEAQLEKSRLLSDRFSAERPKGSFSTLEIQRTEQGDSAMYLCASSLKQKEAFFGQGTRLTVV.

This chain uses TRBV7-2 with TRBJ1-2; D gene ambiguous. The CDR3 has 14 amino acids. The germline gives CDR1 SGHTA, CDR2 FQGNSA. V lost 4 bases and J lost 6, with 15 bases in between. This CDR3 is CASSSYPVTDGYTF. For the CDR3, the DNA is TGTGCCAGCAGCTCCTACCCAGTTACTGATGGCTACACCTTC. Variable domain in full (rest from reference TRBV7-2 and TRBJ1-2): GAGVSQSPSNKVTEKGKDVELRCDPISGHTALYWYRQSLGQGLEFLIYFQGNSAPDKSGLPSDRFSAERTGGSVSTLTIQRTQQEDSAVYLCASSSYPVTDGYTFGSGTRLTVV.

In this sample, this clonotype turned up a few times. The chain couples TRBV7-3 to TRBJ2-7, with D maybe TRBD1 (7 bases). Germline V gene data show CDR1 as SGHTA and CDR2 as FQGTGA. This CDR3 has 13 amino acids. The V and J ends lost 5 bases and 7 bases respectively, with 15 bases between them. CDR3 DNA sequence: TGTGCCAGCAGCCCTCAGGGGGGCTGGGAGCAGTACTTC. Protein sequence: CASSPQGGWEQYF.

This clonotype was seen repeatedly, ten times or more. DNA of the CDR3: TGTGCCAGCAGTTTTACAGGGACGAGAGGGACCCAGTACTTC. Encoded protein: CASSFTGTRGTQYF. This chain uses TRBV7-9 with TRBJ2-5; a weak D match, TRBD1 (6 bases). The CDR3 covers 14 residues. Germline V gene lookup returns CDR1 SEHNR and CDR2 FQNEAQ (reference sequence). The V end lost 6 bases, the J end lost 7 bases, and 18 bases lay between the germline ends.

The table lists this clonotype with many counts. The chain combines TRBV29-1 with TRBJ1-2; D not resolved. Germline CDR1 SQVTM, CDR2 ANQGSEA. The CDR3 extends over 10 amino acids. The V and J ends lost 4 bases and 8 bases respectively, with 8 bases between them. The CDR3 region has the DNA TGCAGCGTTGGTCCTGGAGGCTACACCTTC. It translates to CSVGPGGYTF.

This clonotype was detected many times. CDR3 region: CASSSMGQGDSPLHF. DNA for the CDR3: TGTGCCAGCAGCTCGATGGGACAGGGGGATTCACCCCTCCACTTT. The rearrangement joins TRBV7-2 to TRBJ1-6, with 11 bases identical to TRBD1. The CDR3 runs 15 residues. V lost 4 bases and J lost 8; bases outside the gene matches: 4. Germline V lookup: CDR1 SGHTA, CDR2 FQGNSA.

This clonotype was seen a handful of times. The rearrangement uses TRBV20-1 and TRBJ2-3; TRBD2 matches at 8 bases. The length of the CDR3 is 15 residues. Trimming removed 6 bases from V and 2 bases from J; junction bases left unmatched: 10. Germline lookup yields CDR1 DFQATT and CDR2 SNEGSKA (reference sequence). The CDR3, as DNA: TGCAGTGCCCCCCCCGGGAGGGGCGCCACAGATACGCAGTATTTT. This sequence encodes CSAPPGRGATDTQYF.

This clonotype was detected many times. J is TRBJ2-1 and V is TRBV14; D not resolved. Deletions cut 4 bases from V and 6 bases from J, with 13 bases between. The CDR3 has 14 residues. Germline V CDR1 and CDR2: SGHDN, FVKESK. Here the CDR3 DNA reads TGTGCCAGCAGCCCCCCTCAGATAGGCAATGAGCAGTTCTTC. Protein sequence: CASSPPQIGNEQFF.

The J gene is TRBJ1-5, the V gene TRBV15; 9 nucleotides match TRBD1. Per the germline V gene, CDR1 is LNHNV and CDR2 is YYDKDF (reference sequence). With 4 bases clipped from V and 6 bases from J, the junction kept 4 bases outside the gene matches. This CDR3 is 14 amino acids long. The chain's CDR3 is CATSTDRGGQPQHF. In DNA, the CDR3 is TGTGCCACCAGCACGGACAGGGGAGGTCAGCCCCAGCATTTT.

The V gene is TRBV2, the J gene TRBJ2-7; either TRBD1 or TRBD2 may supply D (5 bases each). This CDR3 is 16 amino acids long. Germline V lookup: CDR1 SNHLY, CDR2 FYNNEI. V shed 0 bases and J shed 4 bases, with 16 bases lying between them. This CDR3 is CASSEAPARGGYEQYF. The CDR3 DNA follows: TGTGCCAGCAGTGAAGCGCCAGCCCGGGGCGGATACGAGCAGTACTTC. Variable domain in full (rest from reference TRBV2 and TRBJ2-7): EPEVTQTPSHQVTQMGQEVILRCVPISNHLYFYWYRQILGQKVEFLVSFYNNEISEKSEIFDDQFSVERPDGSNFTLKIRSTKLEDSAMYFCASSEAPARGGYEQYFGPGTRLTVT.